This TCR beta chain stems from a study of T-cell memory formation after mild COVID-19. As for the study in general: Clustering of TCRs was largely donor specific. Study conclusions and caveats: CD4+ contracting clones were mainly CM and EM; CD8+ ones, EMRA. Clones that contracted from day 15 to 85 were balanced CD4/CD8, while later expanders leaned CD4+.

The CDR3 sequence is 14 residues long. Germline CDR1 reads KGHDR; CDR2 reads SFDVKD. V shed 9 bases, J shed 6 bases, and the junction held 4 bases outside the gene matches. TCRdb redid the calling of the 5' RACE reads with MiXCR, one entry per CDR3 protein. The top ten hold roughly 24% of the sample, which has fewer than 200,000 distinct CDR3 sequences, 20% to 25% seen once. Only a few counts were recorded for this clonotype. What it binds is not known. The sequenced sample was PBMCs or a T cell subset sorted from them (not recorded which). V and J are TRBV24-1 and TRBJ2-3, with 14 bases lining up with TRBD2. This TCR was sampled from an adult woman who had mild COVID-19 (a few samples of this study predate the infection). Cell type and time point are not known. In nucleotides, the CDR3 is TGTGCCACCGGGACTAGCGGGAGTGCGGATACGCAGTATTTT. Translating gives CATGTSGSADTQYF.